The 15 T cell receptor beta chains listed next were all sequenced from one sample in a study of neoadjuvant anti-PD-1 for oral cavity cancer. Assay: immunoSEQ multiplex PCR; the TCRdb copy retains only in-frame clones and omits some. The sample gives 9,500 to 11,000 clones, 52% of which show up once; 20% to 30% is in the top ten. The sample consisted of tumor tissue, taken before nivolumab (anti-PD-1) treatment. Every receptor here comes from a person aged 35 to 85 with oral cavity squamous cell carcinoma.

The CDR3 DNA sequence: TGTGCCAGCAGTGACTCTTATACTAGCGGCACAGATACGCAGTATTTT. Its translation is CASSDSYTSGTDTQYF. The gene calls are TRBV6-4 and TRBJ2-3; 7 bases line up with TRBD2. Germline CDR1 reads MRHNA; CDR2 reads SNTAGT. Unmatched junction bases numbered 4, after V lost 0 bases and J lost 1 base. The CDR3 is 16 residues long.

The CDR3 here is CASSPGLAGVYEQYF. The CDR3 DNA reads as TGTGCCAGCTCACCAGGACTAGCGGGGGTCTACGAGCAGTACTTC. J is TRBJ2-7 and V is TRBV18; TRBD2 matches at 13 bases. Germline V gene data show CDR1 as KGHSH and CDR2 as LQKENI. This CDR3 is built from 15 residues. V was clipped by 2 bases and J by 3 bases; unmatched bases: 1.

The V and J genes are TRBV7-9 and TRBJ1-6, with TRBD1 matching 8 bases. This CDR3 contains 14 residues. Germline assignment: CDR1 SEHNR and CDR2 FQNEAQ (reference sequence). V shed 4 bases and J 10 bases; nucleotides not matched to a gene: 6. The CDR3 is CASSSGQARSPLHF. DNA of the CDR3: TGTGCCAGCAGCTCGGGACAGGCTCGCTCACCCCTCCACTTT.

The chain joins TRBV7-2 to TRBJ2-7; D remains unclear. The CDR3 covers 13 residues. Germline CDR1 SGHTA, CDR2 FQGNSA. Trimming shortened V by 5 bases and J by 3 bases, and 11 bases separated the two germline ends. The CDR3 protein is CASSASPDYEQYF. CDR3 DNA sequence: TGTGCCAGCAGCGCGTCCCCGGACTACGAGCAGTACTTC.

The V call is TRBV7-3, the J call TRBJ2-6; D may be TRBD1 (6 bases). This CDR3 has 16 amino acids. In germline, CDR1 is SGHTA, CDR2 FQGTGA. Trimming took off 2 bases at V and 1 base at J, with 9 bases between the two ends. CDR3 in amino acids: CASSLPGESGANVLTF. DNA of the CDR3: TGTGCCAGCAGCTTACCAGGGGAGTCTGGGGCCAACGTCCTGACTTTC.

V gene TRBV9 combines with J gene TRBJ2-2; TRBD2 agrees at 7 bases. This CDR3 spans 19 amino acids. Per germline, CDR1 SGDLS and CDR2 YYNGEE. Losses at the gene ends were 3 bases for V and 4 bases for J; bases not matched to a gene: 18. CDR3 sequence: CASSGISSGARVGTGELFF. The CDR3 DNA reads TGTGCCAGCAGCGGAATCTCTAGCGGCGCCAGAGTTGGCACCGGGGAGCTGTTTTTT.

The sample holds a few counts of this clone. V usage is TRBV5-1 and J usage is TRBJ1-5, with D hard to call. From germline, CDR1 is SGHRS and CDR2 YFSETQ. The V end was cut by 0 bases, the J end by 4 bases, with 11 bases between. The CDR3 is 15 amino acids. The CDR3 region is CASSLDMSQNQPQHF. Written as DNA, the CDR3 is TGCGCCAGCAGCTTGGACATGTCCCAGAATCAGCCCCAGCATTTT.

The chain carries TRBV5-1 and TRBJ2-3; a possible D gene is TRBD1 (6 bases). The CDR3 spans 17 residues. In germline, CDR1 is SGHRS, CDR2 YFSETQ. V lost 0 bases and J 6 bases, leaving 20 bases between the germline ends. CDR3 loop: CASSLGERQGIADTQYF. The CDR3, as DNA: TGCGCCAGCAGCTTGGGCGAGCGGCAGGGGATTGCGGATACGCAGTATTTT.

By share of the sample, this clone is medium-sized. The chain combines TRBV4-3 with TRBJ1-1; D remains ambiguous. There are 14 residues in the CDR3. Germline CDR1 and CDR2: LGHNA and YSLEER. V lost 0 bases, J lost 5 bases, and 10 bases lay in between. The CDR3 protein is CASSQDRGGTEAFF. The CDR3 DNA follows: TGCGCCAGCAGCCAAGATCGGGGAGGAACTGAAGCTTTCTTT.

The gene calls are TRBV5-4 and TRBJ1-6; no firm D call. The CDR3 length is 17 residues. Per the germline V gene, CDR1 is SGHNT and CDR2 is YYREEE (reference sequence). V was cut by 0 bases and J by 2 bases, with 12 bases left in between. As DNA, the CDR3 is TGTGCCAGCAGCTTGGAGCCGGGGAGCACCTATAATTCACCCCTCCACTTT. Translating it yields CASSLEPGSTYNSPLHF.

The chain links TRBV4-3 to TRBJ2-1; 7 positions agree with TRBD1. Unmatched junction bases numbered 8, after V lost 3 bases and J lost 6 bases. This CDR3 is built from 15 residues. Germline-derived CDR1 and CDR2 are LGHNA and YSLEER. The CDR3 bases are TGCGCCAGCAGCCACCCGACAGGGTCTGGCAATGAGCAGTTCTTC. Its protein product is CASSHPTGSGNEQFF.

This clone is labeled large. The chain combines TRBV7-8 with TRBJ1-2; a possible D gene is TRBD1 (5 bases). Germline loops: CDR1 SGHVS, CDR2 FQNEAQ. CDR3 size: 17 residues. The V and J ends lost 5 bases and 0 bases respectively, with 19 bases between them. The CDR3 region is CASSLRRDGPSNYGYTF. The DNA for the CDR3 is TGTGCCAGCAGCCTTAGAAGGGACGGCCCTTCTAACTATGGCTACACCTTC.

In this sample, this clone is medium-sized (0.01 to 0.1%). V usage is TRBV13 and J usage is TRBJ2-3; the D gene could be TRBD1 or TRBD2 (5 bases each). The CDR3 sequence is 16 residues long. Germline values: CDR1 PRHDT, CDR2 FYEKMQ (reference sequence). V lost 2 bases, J lost 0 bases, and 12 bases lay in between. For the CDR3, the DNA is TGTGCCAGCAGCTTACGGGACCCAGATAGCACAGATACGCAGTATTTT. Protein product: CASSLRDPDSTDTQYF. The variable domain in full, completed from reference TRBV13 and TRBJ2-3, reads AAGVIQSPRHLIKEKRETATLKCYPIPRHDTVYWYQQGPGQDPQFLISFYEKMQSDKGSIPDRFSAQQFSDYHSELNMSSLELGDSALYFCASSLRDPDSTDTQYFGPGTRLTVL.

This clone occurred a few times. This chain links TRBV5-1 with TRBJ1-1; 7 nucleotides line up with TRBD1. The CDR3 is 15 residues long. Germline V gene lookup returns CDR1 SGHRS and CDR2 YFSETQ. V gave up 5 bases and J gave up 0 bases; unmatched junction bases: 7. CDR3 residues: CASRVGTVLNTEAFF. The CDR3 DNA reads TGCGCCAGCAGGGTAGGGACAGTGCTGAACACTGAAGCTTTCTTT.

This clone is labeled medium-sized. The genes are TRBV9 and TRBJ2-5; D is unclear. V lost 0 bases, J lost 5 bases, and 11 bases lay in between. Looked up from germline, CDR1 is SGDLS and CDR2 is YYNGEE. This CDR3 spans 14 amino acids. Here the CDR3 DNA reads TGTGCCAGCAGCGTAGAGGTAGGGCGGGAGACCCAGTACTTC. Its protein product is CASSVEVGRETQYF. Together with reference TRBV9 and TRBJ2-5, the CDR3 gives the full variable domain: DSGVTQTPKHLITATGQRVTLRCSPRSGDLSVYWYQQSLDQGLQFLIQYYNGEERAKGNILERFSAQQFPDLHSELNLSSLELGDSALYFCASSVEVGRETQYFGPGTRLLVL.